This T cell receptor (beta chain) appears in the sequencing data of a study of blood T cell repertoires in COVID-19. As for the study in general: Whether acute or convalescent, the COVID-19 samples came from the United States, Italy and Spain. PBMCs, B-cell-depleted T cells, or T cells provided the cDNA or gDNA that made up the material.

Enrolled through a virtual design, the participants were between roughly 18 and 95 years of age and came from roughly 22 US areas. As processed by the authors: Amplified reference gene primers provided the basis for estimating nucleated cell counts. The data were produced by immunoSEQ multiplex PCR, yet TCRdb's version contains in-frame clones alone and is incomplete. V, J and clone size are taken as reported in that table, and D and trimming were inferred from the DNA itself. The sample lists 110,000 to 150,000 clones; around 80% were seen once. The V end was cut by 6 bases, the J end by 6 bases, with 12 bases between. This CDR3 comprises 13 residues. Germline lookup yields CDR1 SGHTA and CDR2 FQGNSA.

The sequenced material came from PBMCs or T cells enriched from blood (not recorded which). This clonotype originated in a woman aged 50 to 60 who had recovered from COVID-19. This chain joins TRBV7-2 and TRBJ2-1; no definite D call. The CDR3 DNA reads as TGTGCCAGCAGGCGCTCCCTGTCCAATGAGCAGTTCTTC. Translated: CASRRSLSNEQFF.